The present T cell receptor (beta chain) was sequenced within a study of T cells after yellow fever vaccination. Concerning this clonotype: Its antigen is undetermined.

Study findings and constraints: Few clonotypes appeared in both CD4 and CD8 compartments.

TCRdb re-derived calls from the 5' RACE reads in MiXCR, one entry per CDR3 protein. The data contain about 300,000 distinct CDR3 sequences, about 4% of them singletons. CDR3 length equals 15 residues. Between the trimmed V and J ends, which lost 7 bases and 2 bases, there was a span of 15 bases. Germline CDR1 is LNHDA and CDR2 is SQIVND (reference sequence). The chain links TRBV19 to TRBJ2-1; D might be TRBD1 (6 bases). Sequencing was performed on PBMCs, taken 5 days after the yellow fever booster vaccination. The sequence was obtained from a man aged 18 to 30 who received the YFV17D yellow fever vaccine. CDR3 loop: CASTLGATPYNEQFF. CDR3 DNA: TGTGCCAGTACCTTGGGGGCTACTCCCTACAATGAGCAGTTCTTC. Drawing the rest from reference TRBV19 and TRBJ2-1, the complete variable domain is DGGITQSPKYLFRKEGQNVTLSCEQNLNHDAMYWYRQDPGQGLRLIYYSQIVNDFQKGDIAEGYSVSREKKESFPLTVTSAQKNPTAFYLCASTLGATPYNEQFFGPGTRLTVL.